Listed below are T cell receptor beta chains from one sample, sequenced in a study of shared clonotypes between healthy human individuals. Measured with immunoSEQ multiplex PCR; TCRdb has only the in-frame clones, and not every one. The sample yields 1,100,000 or so clones, 78% seen once. The sequencing input was memory CD4+ T cells from PBMCs. These receptors were collected from a young man in good health. Some clones in this sample may be carry-over from other donors' samples. CDR3s include the opening cysteine and the closing phenylalanine or tryptophan. Fields, in order: D gene, J gene, V gene, clone size, CDR3 DNA, CDR3 protein. D genes are given only for firm matches. Where a row states a size, it is once, few, many or the class of an expanded clone; other rows omit it.

.	TRBJ2-7	TRBV7-9	.	TGTGCCAGCAGCTTAGGGCAGGGATTCTACGAGCAGTACTTC	CASSLGQGFYEQYF
TRBD1	TRBJ2-3	TRBV5-1	.	TGCGCCACCACTCAGGGGGATGGCACAGATACGCAGTATTTT	CATTQGDGTDTQYF
.	TRBJ1-4	TRBV4-2	.	TGTGCCAGCAGCGAATCGATGACAGGTATAACGGAAAAACTGTTTTTT	CASSESMTGITEKLFF
.	TRBJ2-1	TRBV7-3	.	TGTGCCAGCAGCCCAAGACAAAGGGGGATCGGTAGTGAGCAGTTCTTC	CASSPRQRGIGSEQFF
.	TRBJ2-7	TRBV19	once	TGTGCCAGTAGTACCACCTCCAGCACTGAGTCCGAGCAGTACTTC	CASSTTSSTESEQYF
TRBD2	TRBJ2-5	TRBV6-1	.	TGTGCCAGCAGACTAGCGGGGCTAGAGACCCAGTACTTC	CASRLAGLETQYF
.	TRBJ2-1	TRBV5-4	.	TGTGCCAGCAGTGGGGCTAGCCAAAAGAATGAGCAGTTCTTC	CASSGASQKNEQFF
.	TRBJ1-2	TRBV19	.	TGTGCCAGTACACTCGCTGGTGGGTACACCTTC	CASTLAGGYTF
TRBD1	TRBJ1-1	TRBV28	.	TGTGCCAGCACTCCAAGGACAGGCTACACTGAAGCTTTCTTT	CASTPRTGYTEAFF
TRBD2	TRBJ2-1	TRBV11-2	.	TGTGCCAGCAGCCACCCCCTAGCGGTGTACAATGAGCAGTTCTTC	CASSHPLAVYNEQFF
.	TRBJ1-1	TRBV10-3	.	TGTGCCATCGGGGGGGATGAAGCTTTCTTT	CAIGGDEAFF
.	TRBJ1-1	TRBV10-3	once	TGTGCCATCAGTGGAGAGGGAAGGAGGAACACTGAAGCTTTCTTT	CAISGEGRRNTEAFF
.	TRBJ1-1	TRBV5-4	.	TGTGCCAGCAGCTTGGCAGGTTCCCCAAACACTGAAGCTTTCTTT	CASSLAGSPNTEAFF
TRBD2	TRBJ2-7	TRBV5-6	.	TGTGCCAGCAGTAGGGGGCTAGCGGGAGGATACTACGAGCAGTACTTC	CASSRGLAGGYYEQYF
.	TRBJ1-2	TRBV6-4	once	TGTGCCAGCAATGCGATCGGACAGACCCGGTCAAATAACTATGGCTACACCTTC	CASNAIGQTRSNNYGYTF
.	TRBJ2-2	TRBV30	.	TGTGCCTGGAGTGTATACCGGGAGACAGGGAGGAGCGGGGAGCTGTTTTTT	CAWSVYRETGRSGELFF
TRBD1	TRBJ1-4	TRBV11-2	.	TGTGCCAGCAGCTATGGGACAGGGGTAATGGAAAAACTGTTTTTT	CASSYGTGVMEKLFF
.	TRBJ2-3	TRBV6-4	.	TGTGCCAGCAGTGACTCTGGACTCCGCACAGATACGCAGTATTTT	CASSDSGLRTDTQYF
.	TRBJ2-5	TRBV27	few	TGTGCCAGCAGTCCCCCAGCAGGAGAGACCCAGTACTTC	CASSPPAGETQYF
TRBD1	TRBJ1-3	TRBV11-2	few	TGTGCCAGCAGCCGAATACAGGGGTTCTCTGGAAACACCATATATTTT	CASSRIQGFSGNTIYF
TRBD1	TRBJ2-4	TRBV5-6	.	TGTGCCAGCAGCTTGGAGGGGGCTGGAAACATTCAGTACTTC	CASSLEGAGNIQYF
.	TRBJ2-1	TRBV27	.	TGTGCCAGCAGCCGATCGGACTCGGGCAATGAGCAGTTCTTC	CASSRSDSGNEQFF
.	TRBJ1-1	TRBV5-1	.	TGCGCCAGCAGCGAAAGGATATCCTTGGGCACTGAAGCTTTCTTT	CASSERISLGTEAFF
.	TRBJ2-7	TRBV2	.	TGTGCCAGCAAGGAGGTGGCGGGTTACGAGCAGTACTTC	CASKEVAGYEQYF
.	TRBJ2-1	TRBV7-9	.	TGTGCCAGCAGCAGTATTTTTACAGGGCGCTACAATGAGCAGTTCTTC	CASSSIFTGRYNEQFF
.	TRBJ1-2	TRBV15	.	TGTGCCACCAGCAGAGCGATGGGGGATGGCTACACCTTC	CATSRAMGDGYTF
TRBD1	TRBJ2-1	TRBV6-5	.	TGTGCCAGCAGAACCCGGGACAGGAGTAACAATGAGCAGTTCTTC	CASRTRDRSNNEQFF
TRBD2	TRBJ2-1	TRBV14	.	TGTGCCAGCAGCCAAGTAGAAAGCGGGAGACCCAACAATGAGCAGTTCTTC	CASSQVESGRPNNEQFF
.	TRBJ1-2	TRBV10-3	.	TGTGCCATCAGTGGGGATGCTAACTATGGCTACACCTTC	CAISGDANYGYTF
TRBD1	TRBJ1-4	TRBV4-1	few	TGCGCCAGCAGCTTACGACAGGGCGGGAACGATGAAAAACTGTTTTTT	CASSLRQGGNDEKLFF
.	TRBJ1-3	TRBV6-1	.	TGTGCCAGCACCCACCGCGTGGGGTATGGAGACACCATATATTTT	CASTHRVGYGDTIYF
.	TRBJ2-1	TRBV4-1	.	TGCGCCAGCAGCCAAGATCGCACCCTGTTGGATGAGCAGTTCTTC	CASSQDRTLLDEQFF
TRBD1	TRBJ2-7	TRBV10-3	.	TGTGCCATCAGTGAGGACAGGGGGCCGAAAGAGCAGTACTTC	CAISEDRGPKEQYF
TRBD1	TRBJ2-5	TRBV5-4	.	TGTGCCAGCAGCTTGGGACAGGGGGTACACCAAGAGACCCAGTACTTC	CASSLGQGVHQETQYF
.	TRBJ1-2	TRBV6-7	.	TGTGCCAGCAGAACCGGGGGGGGCGGCTACACCTTC	CASRTGGGGYTF
.	TRBJ2-5	TRBV5-1	.	TGCGCCAGCAGCTTCGGGGTAGTAAAAGAGACCCAGTACTTC	CASSFGVVKETQYF
.	TRBJ1-5	TRBV18	.	TGTGCCAGCTCACGCGGGGCCAGGGATAGCAATCAGCCCCAGCATTTT	CASSRGARDSNQPQHF
.	TRBJ2-3	TRBV27	.	TGTGCCAGCAGTTCCTCGGGCGTCTGGAGGGAACGCACAGATACGCAGTATTTT	CASSSSGVWRERTDTQYF
.	TRBJ2-3	TRBV11-2	once	TGTGCCAGCAGCCACCACCGAGGATCTGGGGCAGATACGCAGTATTTT	CASSHHRGSGADTQYF
TRBD2	TRBJ2-1	TRBV28	once	TGTGCCAGCACGGGCGGGAGCTCCTACAATGAGCAGTTCTTC	CASTGGSSYNEQFF
.	TRBJ2-2	TRBV7-7	.	TGTGCCAGCCAAGCATCTGGAACCGGGGAGCTGTTTTTT	CASQASGTGELFF
TRBD1	TRBJ1-2	TRBV6-5	.	TGTGCCAGCAGTTACCGGCTGACAGGGGGGGGAAGCTACACCTTC	CASSYRLTGGGSYTF
TRBD1	TRBJ1-1	TRBV28	few	TGTGCCACGGGACAGACGAACACTGAAGCTTTCTTT	CATGQTNTEAFF
.	TRBJ2-1	TRBV5-1	.	TGCGCCAGCAGCTTGGGTCCAGGGGCCTACAATGAGCAGTTCTTC	CASSLGPGAYNEQFF
.	TRBJ1-2	TRBV2	.	TGTGCCAGCAGTGAAAACAAGGGGGGCTACACCTTC	CASSENKGGYTF
TRBD2	TRBJ2-2	TRBV4-1	.	TGCGCCAGCAGCACACGCACCAGCGGGAGCACCGGGGAGCTGTTTTTT	CASSTRTSGSTGELFF
TRBD2	TRBJ2-7	TRBV7-3	.	TGTGCCAGCAGCTTGGGACTAGCGGGAGTTGATGAGCAGTACTTC	CASSLGLAGVDEQYF
.	TRBJ2-5	TRBV2	.	TGTGCCACCGGTAGTTTGGGGGTTATCGGGGGGACCCAGTACTTC	CATGSLGVIGGTQYF
.	TRBJ1-1	TRBV5-1	.	TGCGCCAGCAGCTTTAGGGAGGCGAACACTGAAGCTTTCTTT	CASSFREANTEAFF
.	TRBJ1-1	TRBV5-5	.	TGTGCCAGCAGCTGGATCCCTCAGGGTTTATACACTGAAGCTTTCTTT	CASSWIPQGLYTEAFF
TRBD2	TRBJ2-2	TRBV5-3	.	TGTGCCAGAAGTTGCATAGCGGGAAGGGACACCGGGGAGCTGTTTTTT	CARSCIAGRDTGELFF
.	TRBJ1-1	TRBV9	few	TGTGCCAGCAGCGTAGCTCGGCCGGAGACTGAAGCTTTCTTT	CASSVARPETEAFF
.	TRBJ1-3	TRBV7-2	.	TGTGCCAGCAGCCCGAGGATTGGAAACACCATATATTTT	CASSPRIGNTIYF
.	TRBJ1-3	TRBV7-2	.	TGTGCCAGCAGCTTACAGGGAATTGGAAACACCATATATTTT	CASSLQGIGNTIYF